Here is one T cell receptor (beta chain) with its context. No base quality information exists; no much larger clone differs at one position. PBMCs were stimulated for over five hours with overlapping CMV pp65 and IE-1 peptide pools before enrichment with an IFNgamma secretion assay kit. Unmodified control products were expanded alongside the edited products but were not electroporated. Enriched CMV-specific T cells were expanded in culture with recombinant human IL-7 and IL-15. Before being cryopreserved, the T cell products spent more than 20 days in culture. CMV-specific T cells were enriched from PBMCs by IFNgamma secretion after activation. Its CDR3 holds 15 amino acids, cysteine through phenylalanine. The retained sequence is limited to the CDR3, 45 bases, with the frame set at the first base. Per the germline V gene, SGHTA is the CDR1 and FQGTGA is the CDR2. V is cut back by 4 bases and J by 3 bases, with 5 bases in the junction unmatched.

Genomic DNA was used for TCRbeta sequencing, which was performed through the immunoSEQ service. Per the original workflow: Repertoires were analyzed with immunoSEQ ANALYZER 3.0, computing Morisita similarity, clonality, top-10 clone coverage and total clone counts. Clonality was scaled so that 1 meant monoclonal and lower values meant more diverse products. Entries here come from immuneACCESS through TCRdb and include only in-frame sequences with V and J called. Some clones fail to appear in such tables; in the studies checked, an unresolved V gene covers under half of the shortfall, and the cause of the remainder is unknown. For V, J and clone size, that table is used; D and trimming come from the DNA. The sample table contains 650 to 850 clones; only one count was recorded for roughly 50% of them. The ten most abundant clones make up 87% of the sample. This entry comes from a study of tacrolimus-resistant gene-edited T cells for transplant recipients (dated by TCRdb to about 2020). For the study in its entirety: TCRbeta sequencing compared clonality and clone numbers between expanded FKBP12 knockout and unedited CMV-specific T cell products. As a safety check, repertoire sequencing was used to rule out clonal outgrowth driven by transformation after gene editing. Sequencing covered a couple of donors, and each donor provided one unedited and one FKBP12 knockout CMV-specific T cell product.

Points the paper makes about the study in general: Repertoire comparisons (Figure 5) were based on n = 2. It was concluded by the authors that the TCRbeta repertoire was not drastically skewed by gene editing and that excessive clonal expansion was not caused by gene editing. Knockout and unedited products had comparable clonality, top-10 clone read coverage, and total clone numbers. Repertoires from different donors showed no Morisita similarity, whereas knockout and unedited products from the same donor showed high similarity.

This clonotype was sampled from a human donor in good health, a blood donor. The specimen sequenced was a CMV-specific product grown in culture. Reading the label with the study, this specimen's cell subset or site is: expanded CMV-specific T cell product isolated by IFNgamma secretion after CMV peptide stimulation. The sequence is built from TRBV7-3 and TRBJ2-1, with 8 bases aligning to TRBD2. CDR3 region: CASSSRSGDYNEQFF. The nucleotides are TGTGCCAGCAGCTCCCGTAGCGGGGACTACAATGAGCAGTTCTTC.